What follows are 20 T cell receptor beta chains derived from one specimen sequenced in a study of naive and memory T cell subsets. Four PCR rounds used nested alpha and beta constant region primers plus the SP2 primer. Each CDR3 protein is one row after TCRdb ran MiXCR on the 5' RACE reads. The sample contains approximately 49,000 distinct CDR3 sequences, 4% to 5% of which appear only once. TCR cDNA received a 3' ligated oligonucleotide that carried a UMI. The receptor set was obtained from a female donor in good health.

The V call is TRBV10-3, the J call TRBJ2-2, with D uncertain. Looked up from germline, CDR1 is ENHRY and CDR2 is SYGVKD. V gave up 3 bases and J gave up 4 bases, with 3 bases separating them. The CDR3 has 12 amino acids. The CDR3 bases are TGTGCCATCAGTGACTCCACCGGGGAGCTGTTTTTT. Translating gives CAISDSTGELFF.

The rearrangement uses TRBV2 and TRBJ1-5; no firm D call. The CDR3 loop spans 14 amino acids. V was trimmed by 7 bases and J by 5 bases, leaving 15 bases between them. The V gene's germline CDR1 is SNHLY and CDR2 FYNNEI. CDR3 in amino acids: CASNLDAGDQPQHF. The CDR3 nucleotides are TGTGCCAGCAACCTGGACGCAGGAGATCAGCCCCAGCATTTT.

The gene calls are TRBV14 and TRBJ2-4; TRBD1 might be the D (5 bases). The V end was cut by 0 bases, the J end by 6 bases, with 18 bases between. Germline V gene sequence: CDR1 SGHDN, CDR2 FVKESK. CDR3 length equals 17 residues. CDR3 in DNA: TGTGCCAGCAGCCAAGATGGAAGGCAGGGTCGAAGAAACATTCAGTACTTC. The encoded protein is CASSQDGRQGRRNIQYF.

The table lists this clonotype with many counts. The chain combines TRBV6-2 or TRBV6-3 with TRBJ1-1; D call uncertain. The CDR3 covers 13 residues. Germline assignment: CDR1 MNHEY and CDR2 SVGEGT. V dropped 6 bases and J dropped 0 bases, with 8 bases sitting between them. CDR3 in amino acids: CASRREVNTEAFF. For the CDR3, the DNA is TGTGCCAGCAGGCGTGAGGTGAACACTGAAGCTTTCTTT.

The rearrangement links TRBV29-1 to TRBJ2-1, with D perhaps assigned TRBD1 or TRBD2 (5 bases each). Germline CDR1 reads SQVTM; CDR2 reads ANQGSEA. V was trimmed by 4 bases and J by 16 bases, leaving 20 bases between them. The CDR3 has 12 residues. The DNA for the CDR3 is TGCAGCGTTGCGAACCGGGGCAATGAGCGTTTCTTC. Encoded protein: CSVANRGNERFF.

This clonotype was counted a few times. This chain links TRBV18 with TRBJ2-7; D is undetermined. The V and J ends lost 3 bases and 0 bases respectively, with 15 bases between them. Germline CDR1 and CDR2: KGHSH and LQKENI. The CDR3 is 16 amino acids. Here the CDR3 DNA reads TGTGCCAGCTCACCTCCGGGCGGAGCCCCCTCCTACGAGCAGTACTTC. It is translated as CASSPPGGAPSYEQYF.

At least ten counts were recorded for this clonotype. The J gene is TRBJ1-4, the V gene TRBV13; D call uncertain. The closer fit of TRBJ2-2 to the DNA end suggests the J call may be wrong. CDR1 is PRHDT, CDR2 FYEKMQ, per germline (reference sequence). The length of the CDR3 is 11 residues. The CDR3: CASSLRKELFF. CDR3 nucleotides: TGTGCCAGCAGCTTACGAAAGGAGCTGTTTTTT.

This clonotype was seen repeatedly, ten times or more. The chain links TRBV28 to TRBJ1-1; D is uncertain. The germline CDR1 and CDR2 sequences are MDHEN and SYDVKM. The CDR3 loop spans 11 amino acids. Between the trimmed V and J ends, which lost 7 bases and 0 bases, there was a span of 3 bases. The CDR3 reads CASIVNTEAFF. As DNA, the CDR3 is TGTGCCAGCATTGTGAACACTGAAGCTTTCTTT.

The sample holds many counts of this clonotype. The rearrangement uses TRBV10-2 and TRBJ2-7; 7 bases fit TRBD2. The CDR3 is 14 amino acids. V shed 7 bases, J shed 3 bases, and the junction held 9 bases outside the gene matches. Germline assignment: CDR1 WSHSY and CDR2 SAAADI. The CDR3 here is CASTDGGSFYEQYF. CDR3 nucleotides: TGCGCCAGCACCGACGGGGGGTCTTTCTACGAGCAGTACTTC.

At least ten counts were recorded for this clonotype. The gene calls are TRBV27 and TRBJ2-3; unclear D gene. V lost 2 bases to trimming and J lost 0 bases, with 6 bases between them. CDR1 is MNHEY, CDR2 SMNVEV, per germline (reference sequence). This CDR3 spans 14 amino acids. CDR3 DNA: TGTGCCAGCAGTTTAACCCTCAGCACAGATACGCAGTATTTT. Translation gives CASSLTLSTDTQYF.

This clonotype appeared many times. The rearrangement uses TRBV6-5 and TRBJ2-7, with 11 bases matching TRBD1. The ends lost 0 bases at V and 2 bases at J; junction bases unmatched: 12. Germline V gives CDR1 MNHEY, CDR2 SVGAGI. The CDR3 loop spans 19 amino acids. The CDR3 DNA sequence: TGTGCCAGCAGTTACTCGGGACAGGGGGGCGGCGGGTCTCCCTACGAGCAGTACTTC. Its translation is CASSYSGQGGGGSPYEQYF.

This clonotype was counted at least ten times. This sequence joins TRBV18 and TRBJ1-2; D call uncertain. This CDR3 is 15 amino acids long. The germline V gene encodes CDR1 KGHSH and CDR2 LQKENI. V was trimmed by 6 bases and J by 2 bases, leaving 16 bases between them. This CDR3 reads CASSTDPPLNYGYTF. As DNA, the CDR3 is TGTGCCAGCTCGACCGACCCGCCCCTCAACTATGGCTACACCTTC.

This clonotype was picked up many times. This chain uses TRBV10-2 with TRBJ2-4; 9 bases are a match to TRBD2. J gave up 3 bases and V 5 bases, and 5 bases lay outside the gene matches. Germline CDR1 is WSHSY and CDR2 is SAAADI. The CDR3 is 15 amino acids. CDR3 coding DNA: TGCGCCAGCAGTCCTAGCGGGGTGGGCAAAAACATTCAGTACTTC. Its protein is CASSPSGVGKNIQYF.

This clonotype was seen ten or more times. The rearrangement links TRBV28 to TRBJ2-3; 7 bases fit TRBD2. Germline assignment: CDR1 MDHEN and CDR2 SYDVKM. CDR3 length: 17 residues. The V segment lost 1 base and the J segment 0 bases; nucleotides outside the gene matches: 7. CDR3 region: CASSLLERDYSTDTQYF. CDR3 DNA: TGTGCCAGCAGTTTATTAGAGCGGGACTACAGCACAGATACGCAGTATTTT.

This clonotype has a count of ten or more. The CDR3, as DNA: TGCAGTGCTAGAGATCGCGGGGGCAGGGTAGGGAATGAGCAGTTCTTC. Amino acids: CSARDRGGRVGNEQFF. The V gene is TRBV20-1, the J gene TRBJ2-1; a possible D gene is TRBD2 (7 bases). The CDR3 sequence is 16 residues long. Germline V lookup: CDR1 DFQATT, CDR2 SNEGSKA (reference sequence). Deletions cut 0 bases from V and 7 bases from J, with 19 bases between.

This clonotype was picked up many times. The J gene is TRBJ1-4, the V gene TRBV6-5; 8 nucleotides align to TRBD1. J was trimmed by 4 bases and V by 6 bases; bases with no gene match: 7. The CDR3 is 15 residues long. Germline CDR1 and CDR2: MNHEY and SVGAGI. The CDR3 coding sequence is TGTGCCAGCAGATTCAGGACAGGGATTAATGAAAAACTGTTTTTT. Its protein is CASRFRTGINEKLFF.

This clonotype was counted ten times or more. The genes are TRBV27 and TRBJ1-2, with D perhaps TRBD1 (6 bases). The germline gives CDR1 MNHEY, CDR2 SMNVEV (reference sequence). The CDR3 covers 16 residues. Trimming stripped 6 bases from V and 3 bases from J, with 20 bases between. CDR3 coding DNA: TGTGCCAGCAGAGCCCAGCGGGGGGCGCGCGACTATGGCTACACCTTC. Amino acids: CASRAQRGARDYGYTF.

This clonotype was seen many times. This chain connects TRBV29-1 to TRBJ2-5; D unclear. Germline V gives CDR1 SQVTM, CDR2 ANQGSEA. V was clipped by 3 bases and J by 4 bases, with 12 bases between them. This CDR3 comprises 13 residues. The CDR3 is CSVDRQIAETQYF. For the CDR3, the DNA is TGCAGCGTTGATCGTCAAATCGCAGAGACCCAGTACTTC.

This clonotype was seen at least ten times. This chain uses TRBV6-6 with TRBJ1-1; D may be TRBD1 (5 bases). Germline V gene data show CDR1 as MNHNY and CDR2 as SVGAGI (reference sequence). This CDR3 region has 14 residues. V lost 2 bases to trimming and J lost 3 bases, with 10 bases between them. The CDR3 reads CASSYGGTDTEAFF. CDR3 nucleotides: TGTGCCAGCAGTTACGGGGGGACCGACACTGAAGCTTTCTTT.

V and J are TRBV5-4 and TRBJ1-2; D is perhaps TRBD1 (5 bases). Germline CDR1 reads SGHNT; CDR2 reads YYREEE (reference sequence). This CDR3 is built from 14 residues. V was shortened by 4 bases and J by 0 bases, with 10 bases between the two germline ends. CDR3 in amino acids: CASSRQKSNYGYTF. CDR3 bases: TGTGCCAGCAGCAGACAGAAATCTAACTATGGCTACACCTTC.